This T cell receptor (beta chain) came from a study of blood T cell repertoires in COVID-19. Overall study: Whether acute or convalescent, the COVID-19 samples came from the United States, Italy and Spain.

V trimming: 4 bases; J trimming: 5 bases; junction bases outside the gene matches: 11. Germline assignment: CDR1 MDHEN and CDR2 SYDVKM. CDR3 length: 15 amino acids. Sequenced by immunoSEQ multiplex PCR; TCRdb stores in-frame clones only, minus some. This sample carries nearly 350,000 clones, roughly nine tenths of them seen once, and the ten largest clones take about 0.93%. This TCR came from a woman under 40 who had recovered from COVID-19. The rearrangement joins TRBV28 to TRBJ2-7; 7 bases agree with TRBD1. Specimen: PBMCs or T cells enriched from blood (not recorded which). The CDR3 spells CASSYLQGDPNEQYF. In nucleotides, the CDR3 is TGTGCCAGCAGTTACTTGCAGGGGGATCCCAACGAGCAGTACTTC.